The present entry profiles one T cell receptor (beta chain) with its context. Its matching antigen is unknown. This CDR3 has 13 amino acids. J gave up 6 bases and V 8 bases, and 9 bases lay outside the gene matches. Germline CDR1 reads MNHEY; CDR2 reads SMNVEV (reference sequence). Measured with immunoSEQ multiplex PCR; TCRdb has only the in-frame clones, and not every one. The profile shows under 75,000 clones, roughly four fifths of them singletons. This entry comes from a study of OX40 agonist ivuxolimab in advanced cancers. Study results and limitations: Expanded clones belonging to CD8+ T cells outnumbered, on average, those of CD4+. Among the lowest peripheral clonal expansion occurred in 0.1-3.0 mg/kg partial responders.

Autoimmune disease history or systemic immunosuppression barred patients. The chain links TRBV27 to TRBJ1-2, with TRBD1 matching over 7 bases. Material: CD4+ or CD8+ T cells sorted from blood, obtained in a trial of the OX40 agonist ivuxolimab. This TCR was recovered from an adult with an advanced solid tumor such as melanoma, head and neck, liver or kidney cancer. The CDR3 coding sequence is TGTGCCAGCTCTTACTCGACAGGGAATGGCTACACCTTC. This encodes CASSYSTGNGYTF.